This entry lists 26 T cell receptor beta chains sequenced from one sample in a study of cytomegalovirus exposure and HLA in healthy donors. The data were produced by immunoSEQ multiplex PCR, yet TCRdb's version contains in-frame clones alone and is incomplete. The sample holds under 300,000 clones, around 89% seen once. Sequencing input: PBMCs. These receptors came from a woman aged 18-35 years in good health and CMV-seronegative.

J is TRBJ2-7 and V is TRBV6-5; TRBD1 aligns across 7 bases. The CDR3 runs 15 residues. After removal of 6 bases from V and 2 bases from J, the junction contained 10 bases not matched to a gene. Germline CDR1 and CDR2: MNHEY and SVGAGI. CDR3 residues: CASRRDRFPTYEQYF. The CDR3, as DNA: TGTGCCAGCAGGAGGGACAGATTCCCCACCTACGAGCAGTACTTC.

The chain uses TRBV18 and TRBJ1-2; 7 bases map to TRBD1. The junction had 5 bases not matched to a gene; V was cut back by 3 bases and J by 4 bases. This CDR3 region has 14 residues. Looked up from germline, CDR1 is KGHSH and CDR2 is LQKENI. In DNA, the CDR3 is TGTGCCAGCTCACCGGCAGGGGGAAGCTATGGCTACACCTTC. This gives the protein CASSPAGGSYGYTF.

The chain is built from TRBV4-1 and TRBJ2-3, with 9 bases that match TRBD2. Germline V CDR1 and CDR2: MGHRA, YSYEKL. The CDR3 is 16 residues long. V lost 2 bases and J lost 2; bases outside the gene matches: 5. The CDR3 DNA sequence: TGCGCCAGCAGCCAAAGACTAGCGGTTAACACAGATACGCAGTATTTT. Protein: CASSQRLAVNTDTQYF.

This chain connects TRBV5-4 to TRBJ1-4, with D possibly matching TRBD1 (6 bases). V was trimmed by 4 bases and J by 4 bases, leaving 11 bases between them. Germline V gene data show CDR1 as SGHNT and CDR2 as YYREEE (reference sequence). The CDR3 spans 14 residues. The CDR3 is CASSLRTDNEKLFF. The CDR3, as DNA: TGTGCCAGCAGCCTACGGACAGATAATGAAAAACTGTTTTTT.

The chain couples TRBV4-3 to TRBJ1-1; TRBD1 matches 7 bases. The CDR3 runs 12 residues. Germline V gene data show CDR1 as LGHNA and CDR2 as YSLEER. J gave up 8 bases and V 4 bases, and 4 bases lay outside the gene matches. The CDR3 coding sequence is TGCGCCAGCAGCCGGGAAGGGGGCGAAGCTTTCTTT. Its translation is CASSREGGEAFF.

The V call is TRBV9, the J call TRBJ1-4, with 8 positions matching TRBD1. The CDR3 length is 15 residues. The germline CDR1 and CDR2 sequences are SGDLS and YYNGEE. The J segment lost 3 bases and the V segment lost 0 bases, leaving 1 base of the junction unmatched. CDR3 amino acids: CASSVGGQANEKLFF. The CDR3 DNA reads TGTGCCAGCAGCGTAGGGGGACAGGCTAATGAAAAACTGTTTTTT.

The chain links TRBV7-3 to TRBJ1-1, with 7 positions matching TRBD1. Germline loops: CDR1 SGHTA, CDR2 FQGTGA. Losses at the gene ends were 4 bases for V and 1 base for J; bases not matched to a gene: 9. The CDR3 totals 16 residues. CDR3 sequence (DNA): TGTGCCAGCAGCTCCACGGGACAGCTCCCGAACACTGAAGCTTTCTTT. It yields the protein CASSSTGQLPNTEAFF.

The CDR3 DNA sequence: TGTGCCAGCAGTGCCTACAGGGGGCACACTGAAGCTTTCTTT. Its protein is CASSAYRGHTEAFF. J is TRBJ1-1 and V is TRBV6-1, with 9 bases matching TRBD1. The CDR3 is made up of 14 amino acids. V lost 4 bases to trimming and J lost 3 bases; unmatched junction nucleotides: 3. Germline loops: CDR1 MNHNS, CDR2 SASEGT.

The chain uses TRBV4-1 and TRBJ1-2; TRBD1 matches 9 bases. This CDR3 comprises 15 residues. The V gene end was trimmed by 3 bases and the J gene end by 4 bases; junction bases not matched to a gene: 6. Germline-derived CDR1 and CDR2 are MGHRA and YSYEKL. The CDR3 here is CASSQPRDRVYGYTF. In DNA form, the CDR3 reads TGCGCCAGCAGCCAGCCCCGGGACAGGGTCTATGGCTACACCTTC.

The chain uses TRBV6-5 and TRBJ1-3; D possibly corresponds to TRBD1 (6 bases). CDR1 MNHEY and CDR2 SVGAGI come from the germline V gene. The CDR3 length is 14 residues. Trimming pared 5 bases from V and 4 bases from J, leaving 12 bases between. The CDR3 nucleotides are TGTGCCAGCAGTCAGGGGAGCAGAGGAAACACCATATATTTT. Encoded protein: CASSQGSRGNTIYF.

The chain combines TRBV20-1 with TRBJ2-1; maybe TRBD2 (6 bases). Germline lookup yields CDR1 DFQATT and CDR2 SNEGSKA (reference sequence). Trimming shortened V by 7 bases and J by 10 bases, and 11 bases separated the two germline ends. There are 10 residues in the CDR3. CDR3 sequence (DNA): TGCAGTGGACGACTAGTAGAGCAGTTCTTC. It is translated as CSGRLVEQFF.

The rearrangement links TRBV6-5 to TRBJ2-7; possibly TRBD2 for D (5 bases). The CDR3 is 16 amino acids. Germline V gene lookup returns CDR1 MNHEY and CDR2 SVGAGI. V was cut by 2 bases and J by 0 bases, with 14 bases left in between. Here the CDR3 DNA reads TGTGCCAGCAGTTACGGGCCGGGGTTCTCCTCCTACGAGCAGTACTTC. Translating gives CASSYGPGFSSYEQYF.

The chain carries TRBV7-9 and TRBJ2-5, with 8 positions matching TRBD2. The CDR3 contains 15 residues. V was pared by 5 bases and J by 5 bases, with 10 bases of the junction left unmatched. Germline V CDR1 and CDR2: SEHNR, FQNEAQ (reference sequence). The CDR3, as DNA: TGTGCCAGCAGCAACTACCGGGGGGGCTCTGAGACCCAGTACTTC. Its translation: CASSNYRGGSETQYF.

The chain couples TRBV7-8 to TRBJ2-2; TRBD1 aligns across 10 bases. V dropped 5 bases and J dropped 1; count of bases not matched to a gene: 10. The CDR3 covers 18 residues. Per the germline V gene, CDR1 is SGHVS and CDR2 is FQNEAQ. CDR3: CASSPRTGGLGNTGELFF. The CDR3 nucleotides are TGTGCCAGCAGCCCCCGGACAGGGGGACTAGGGAACACCGGGGAGCTGTTTTTT.

The chain combines TRBV19 with TRBJ2-6, with D possibly matching TRBD1 (6 bases). With 8 bases removed from V and 0 bases from J, the gap between germline ends came to 29 bases. Germline V CDR1 and CDR2: LNHDA, SQIVND (reference sequence). CDR3 size: 21 residues. The CDR3 reads CASGVLGPRLDRPSGANVLTF. CDR3 nucleotides: TGTGCCAGTGGAGTCCTGGGACCCCGACTCGACAGGCCCTCTGGGGCCAACGTCCTGACTTTC. Looking up the rest from reference TRBV19 and TRBJ2-6 gives the full variable domain: DGGITQSPKYLFRKEGQNVTLSCEQNLNHDAMYWYRQDPGQGLRLIYYSQIVNDFQKGDIAEGYSVSREKKESFPLTVTSAQKNPTAFYLCASGVLGPRLDRPSGANVLTFGAGSRLTVL.

The V and J genes are TRBV28 and TRBJ1-2; 7 nucleotides line up with TRBD1. The germline V gene has CDR1 MDHEN and CDR2 SYDVKM. The CDR3 runs 14 residues. With 5 bases clipped from V and 4 bases from J, the junction kept 7 bases outside the gene matches. Written as DNA, the CDR3 is TGTGCCAGCAGTACCGGGACAGCTCTCTATGGCTACACCTTC. Its translation is CASSTGTALYGYTF.

The chain links TRBV9 to TRBJ2-7; D might be TRBD1 (6 bases). Trimming shortened V by 4 bases and J by 4 bases, and 9 bases separated the two germline ends. The CDR3 consists of 12 residues. Germline V CDR1 and CDR2: SGDLS, YYNGEE. CDR3 in amino acids: CASSPRGYEQYF. The DNA for the CDR3 is TGTGCCAGCAGCCCGAGGGGGTACGAGCAGTACTTC. Looking up the rest from reference TRBV9 and TRBJ2-7 gives the full variable domain: DSGVTQTPKHLITATGQRVTLRCSPRSGDLSVYWYQQSLDQGLQFLIQYYNGEERAKGNILERFSAQQFPDLHSELNLSSLELGDSALYFCASSPRGYEQYFGPGTRLTVT.

The V call is TRBV5-1, the J call TRBJ1-3, with 8 bases matching TRBD1. CDR1 is SGHRS and CDR2 is YFSETQ in the germline V gene. This CDR3 is built from 14 residues. J lost 5 bases, V lost 3 bases, and 4 bases had no gene match. CDR3 DNA sequence: TGCGCCAGCAGCTGGGGGACAGGACGAAACACCATATATTTT. Translating gives CASSWGTGRNTIYF. The full variable domain, with the rest looked up from reference TRBV5-1 and TRBJ1-3, is KAGVTQTPRYLIKTRGQQVTLSCSPISGHRSVSWYQQTPGQGLQFLFEYFSETQRNKGNFPGRFSGRQFSNSRSEMNVSTLELGDSALYLCASSWGTGRNTIYFGEGSWLTVV.

This sequence joins TRBV4-3 and TRBJ2-1, with no clear D. Germline V gives CDR1 LGHNA, CDR2 YSLEER. V lost 0 bases and J lost 5, with 8 bases in between. This CDR3 has 14 amino acids. As DNA, the CDR3 is TGCGCCAGCAGCCAAGACCTTACTCACAATGAGCAGTTCTTC. This translates into CASSQDLTHNEQFF.

The chain couples TRBV2 to TRBJ1-2; 8 bases map to TRBD1. The germline V gene has CDR1 SNHLY and CDR2 FYNNEI. The CDR3 sequence is 14 residues long. V lost 3 bases to trimming and J lost 8 bases; unmatched junction nucleotides: 8. The CDR3 here is CASSEAGGARGYTF. The CDR3 DNA is TGTGCCAGCAGTGAGGCAGGGGGCGCGAGGGGCTACACCTTC.

V is TRBV7-2 and J is TRBJ2-3; 12 positions match TRBD2. V lost 5 bases, J lost 1 base, and 7 bases stayed unmatched. CDR3 length: 17 residues. Germline V gene sequence: CDR1 SGHTA, CDR2 FQGNSA. The CDR3 is CASSPLAGGGGTDTQYF. The DNA of the CDR3 is TGTGCCAGCAGCCCACTAGCGGGGGGCGGGGGCACAGATACGCAGTATTTT.

V gene TRBV4-1 combines with J gene TRBJ2-1; TRBD2 aligns across 7 bases. Germline V gene data show CDR1 as MGHRA and CDR2 as YSYEKL. The CDR3 consists of 14 residues. V trimming: 1 base; J trimming: 7 bases; junction bases outside the gene matches: 4. The CDR3 region has the DNA TGCGCCAGCAGCCAAGCGACTAGCACGAATGAGCAGTTCTTC. Translating gives CASSQATSTNEQFF.

The DNA of the CDR3 is TGTGCCAGCAGCTTGGTAGGGGCAGGAACCTACAATGAGCAGTTCTTC. The encoded protein is CASSLVGAGTYNEQFF. The chain employs TRBV5-4 and TRBJ2-1; tentatively, D is TRBD1 (5 bases). Trimming shortened V by 0 bases and J by 2 bases, and 12 bases separated the two germline ends. The CDR3 loop spans 16 amino acids. Germline V lookup: CDR1 SGHNT, CDR2 YYREEE (reference sequence).

The chain carries TRBV5-6 and TRBJ1-2; maybe TRBD1 (5 bases). CDR3 length: 14 residues. V was shortened by 4 bases and J by 3 bases, with 13 bases between the two germline ends. Germline assignment: CDR1 SGHDT and CDR2 YYEEEE. The CDR3 region has the DNA TGTGCCAGCAGCCTAGCGGGGCTTCACTATGGCTACACCTTC. This encodes CASSLAGLHYGYTF.

The V and J genes are TRBV5-6 and TRBJ2-5; TRBD1 might be the D (7 bases). V shed 4 bases and J shed 1 base, with 14 bases lying between them. This CDR3 region has 15 residues. Germline V gives CDR1 SGHDT, CDR2 YYEEEE. CDR3 amino acids: CASSRAGQPQETQYF. Written as DNA, the CDR3 is TGTGCCAGCAGCCGGGCGGGACAGCCCCAAGAGACCCAGTACTTC.

The V and J genes are TRBV9 and TRBJ1-1; 7 bases agree with TRBD1. The CDR3 has 14 residues. The J segment lost 5 bases and the V segment lost 4 bases, leaving 8 bases of the junction unmatched. Germline loops: CDR1 SGDLS, CDR2 YYNGEE. CDR3 protein: CASSPTGVGTEAFF. In nucleotides, the CDR3 is TGTGCCAGCAGCCCAACAGGGGTCGGGACTGAAGCTTTCTTT.